This T cell receptor beta chain was observed in a study of T cells expressing NK-cell markers. For the study at large: With respect to HCMV, seven of the eight sequenced donors were seropositive, and one was seronegative.

Study results and limitations: There were a few donors in whom these clonotypes also led the CD3+CD56-NKG2C+ fraction. The HCMV specificity of the expanded NKG2C+ T cell clones stayed unresolved.

On this clonotype itself: Its specificity is unknown.

One entry per CDR3 protein, without DNA, is what TCRdb gives after re-calling the 5' RACE reads. The table gives about 260,000 distinct CDR3 sequences; the top ten clones make up approximately 0.42% of it. This TCR was sampled from a man between 18 and 29 years old in good health. The material sequenced was blood T cells: a sorted CD56 or NKG2C T cell subset, CD4+ or CD8+ T cells, or bulk PBMC T cells (not recorded which).

The CDR3 protein is CASSQLWPNTEAFF. This sequence joins TRBV4-1 and TRBJ1-1. This CDR3 comprises 14 residues. Germline-derived CDR1 and CDR2 are MGHRA and YSYEKL.